This passage covers 3 T cell receptor beta chains from one sample sequenced in a study of cytomegalovirus exposure and HLA in healthy donors (dated by TCRdb to the late 2010s). Library preparation employed the immunoSEQ multiplex PCR assay. For the multiplex PCR, a mixture combining 60 forward primers for TCR Vbeta segments and 13 reverse primers for TCR Jbeta segments was used. Entries here come from immuneACCESS through TCRdb and include only in-frame sequences with V and J called. Some clones fail to appear in such tables; in the studies checked, an unresolved V gene covers under half of the shortfall, and the cause of the remainder is unknown. The table for this sample lists roughly 140,000 clones; 55% to 85% of them were counted only once. Together, the top ten hold over 2% of the sample. Sequencing was done on a sample of PBMCs. These receptors originate from a middle-aged man in good health and CMV-seronegative.

The chain recombines TRBV7-3 with TRBJ2-1; TRBD2 aligns across 7 bases. Per germline, CDR1 SGHTA and CDR2 FQGTGA. The CDR3 is made up of 15 amino acids. Trimming at V came to 5 bases and at J to 1 base, leaving 5 bases not matched to a gene. The CDR3, as DNA: TGTGCCAGCAGCCGGCGGGGGATATCCTACAATGAGCAGTTCTTC. This codes for CASSRRGISYNEQFF.

V and J are TRBV7-2 and TRBJ1-2; a possible D gene is TRBD1 (6 bases). The CDR3 contains 14 residues. Trimming removed 1 base from V and 8 bases from J, with 14 bases in between. CDR1 SGHTA and CDR2 FQGNSA come from the germline V gene. The CDR3 loop is CASSLGTDGPGYTF. The CDR3 coding sequence is TGTGCCAGCAGCTTAGGGACAGATGGCCCGGGCTACACCTTC.

The genes are TRBV19 and TRBJ2-3, with 7 bases identical to TRBD1. This CDR3 contains 15 residues. The ends lost 8 bases at V and 4 bases at J; junction bases unmatched: 12. CDR1 is LNHDA and CDR2 is SQIVND in the germline V gene (reference sequence). The DNA of the CDR3 is TGTGCCAGTTCACAGGGGCCCCTTTGGTCAGATACGCAGTATTTT. This sequence encodes CASSQGPLWSDTQYF.